The sequence of this T cell receptor beta chain was determined in a study of T cell changes during pregnancy in multiple sclerosis. Assay: immunoSEQ multiplex PCR; the TCRdb copy retains only in-frame clones and omits some. The table has fewer than 50,000 clones, 85% to 95% seen once. The germline gives CDR1 SGHRS, CDR2 YFSETQ. Unmatched junction bases numbered 1, after V lost 0 bases and J lost 3 bases. The CDR3 runs to 14 residues. This sequence joins TRBV5-1 and TRBJ2-5; 8 nucleotides match TRBD1. The receptor comes from a female donor in good health, enrolled as a control in a pregnancy study. The sequences come from CD4+ T cells from peripheral blood mononuclear cells, collected in the second trimester of pregnancy. DNA for the CDR3: TGCGCCAGCAGCTTGGCAGGGGGCGAAGAGACCCAGTACTTC. This codes for CASSLAGGEETQYF.